These 4 T cell receptor beta chains came from one sample sequenced in a study of chemoradiotherapy in HPV16-positive cancers. Profiled with immunoSEQ multiplex PCR; TCRdb holds only in-frame clones, not every one. Seen here are about 25,000 clones, around 94% observed once, and the top ten hold 2.5% to 3%. Sample collection was performed from a patient who underwent chemoradiotherapy. The source is a human donor with HPV-associated anogenital cancer.

V usage is TRBV4-1 and J usage is TRBJ2-1; D perhaps matches TRBD2 (6 bases). Germline assignment: CDR1 MGHRA and CDR2 YSYEKL. The V and J ends lost 0 bases and 7 bases respectively, with 16 bases between them. This CDR3 has 16 amino acids. The CDR3 nucleotides are TGCGCCAGCAGCCAAGAAGAGCGGGTCTGGGTTAATGAGCAGTTCTTC. It translates to CASSQEERVWVNEQFF.

This clone was detected once. The chain has TRBV7-2 and TRBJ2-3; the D gene is possibly TRBD2 (5 bases). CDR3 length equals 13 residues. Trimming removed 5 bases at V and 6 bases at J, with 12 bases between. The V gene's germline CDR1 is SGHTA and CDR2 FQGNSA. The CDR3 DNA reads TGTGCCAGCAGCCCCACCCGAGGGGATACGCAGTATTTT. It translates to CASSPTRGDTQYF.

The chain couples TRBV5-1 to TRBJ1-4, with D tentatively TRBD1 (5 bases). Trimming took 0 bases from V and 1 from J, leaving 7 bases between them. The CDR3 runs 15 residues. The germline V gene has CDR1 SGHRS and CDR2 YFSETQ. CDR3 DNA sequence: TGCGCCAGCAGCTTGGCCGGGGGAACTAATGAAAAACTGTTTTTT. As protein: CASSLAGGTNEKLFF.

The J gene is TRBJ2-5, the V gene TRBV28; no reliable D call. The CDR3 covers 14 residues. Germline CDR1 is MDHEN and CDR2 is SYDVKM. V lost 5 bases and J lost 5, with 15 bases in between. CDR3 DNA sequence: TGTGCCAGCAGTACCTACAAAAAAATCGAGACCCAGTACTTC. Translation gives CASSTYKKIETQYF.